The following is a TCR beta chain sequence with its context. Its cognate antigen is unknown. Roughly 0.45 to 1 ug RNA was reverse transcribed with random hexamers. One entry per CDR3 protein results from TCRdb running MiXCR on the immunoSEQ multiplex PCR reads. The sample has approximately 110,000 distinct CDR3 sequences, around 96% seen once; the top ten hold 0.085% to 0.09%. This sample stems from a study of CD8 T cells in Susac syndrome. General study results and limits: The study acknowledged a relatively small number of individuals in its TCR sequencing and HLA analysis.

High-throughput TCR beta sequencing covered peripheral CD8+ and CD4+ T cells. Germline values: CDR1 SGHRS, CDR2 YFSETQ. CDR3 size: 15 residues. The V gene lost 4 bases and the J gene lost 6 bases, with 19 bases spanning the gap. V and J are TRBV5-1 and TRBJ1-2; D is possibly TRBD1 (6 bases). The sequenced sample was CD4+ T cells from PBMCs. The source of this sequence is a human donor in good health. CDR3 sequence (DNA): TGCGCCAGCAGCCCCTACCGGACGGAGGGGGATGGCTACACCTTC. This codes for CASSPYRTEGDGYTF.